This section outlines one T cell receptor beta chain sequence together with its context. The data stem from a study of blood T cell repertoires in COVID-19. On the study more broadly: COVID-19 samples collected from the United States, Italy and Spain covered acute and convalescent phases.

Per the original methods: Reference gene primer amplification gave nucleated cell count estimates. Clones were read by immunoSEQ multiplex PCR, and TCRdb kept only the in-frame ones, dropping some. The DNA was the basis for D and trimming; V, J and clone size are from that table. In the table there are hundreds of thousands of clones, about 88% of which are singletons. Germline loops: CDR1 SGHRS, CDR2 YFSETQ. This CDR3 has 12 amino acids. The V and J ends lost 0 bases and 8 bases respectively, with 8 bases between them. Sequenced material: peripheral blood. This TCR was recovered from a woman between 55 and 75 years old with COVID-19, enrolled during active disease. The chain recombines TRBV5-1 with TRBJ1-2; D perhaps matches TRBD1 (5 bases). The CDR3 spells CASSLGGGGYTF. As DNA, the CDR3 is TGCGCCAGCAGCTTGGGGGGCGGCGGCTACACCTTC.